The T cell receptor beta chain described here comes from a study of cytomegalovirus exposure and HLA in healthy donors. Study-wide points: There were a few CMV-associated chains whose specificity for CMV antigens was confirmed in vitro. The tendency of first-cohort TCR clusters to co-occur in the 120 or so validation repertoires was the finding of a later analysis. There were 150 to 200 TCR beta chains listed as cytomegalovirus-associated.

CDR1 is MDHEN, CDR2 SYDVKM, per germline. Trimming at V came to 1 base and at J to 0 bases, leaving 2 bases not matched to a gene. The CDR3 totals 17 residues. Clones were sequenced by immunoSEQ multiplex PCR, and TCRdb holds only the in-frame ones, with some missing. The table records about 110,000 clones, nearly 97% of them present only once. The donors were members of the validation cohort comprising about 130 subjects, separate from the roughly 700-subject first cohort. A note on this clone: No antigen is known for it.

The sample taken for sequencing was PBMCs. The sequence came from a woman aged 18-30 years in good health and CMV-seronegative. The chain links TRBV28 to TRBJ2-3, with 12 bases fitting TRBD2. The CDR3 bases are TGTGCCAGCAGTTTATTCCTAGCGGGGGGGAGCACAGATACGCAGTATTTT. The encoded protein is CASSLFLAGGSTDTQYF.